Detailed here is one TCR beta chain. Its cognate antigen is unknown. The data stem from a study of T cell responses to AZD1222 COVID-19 vaccine. General study results and limits: CD4 TCRs associated with vaccination spanned spike, dominating at 160-218 and 743-854.

Repertoires were generated with immunoSEQ multiplex PCR, while TCRdb's copy carries only in-frame clones and drops some. The sample consists of around 110,000 clones, less than 95% of them appearing once. Second-dose timings of about 4 or about 12 weeks were pooled. Unmatched junction bases numbered 8, after V lost 4 bases and J lost 2 bases. The germline V gene encodes CDR1 SGHAT and CDR2 FQDESV (reference sequence). The CDR3 is made up of 15 amino acids. This chain joins TRBV11-1 and TRBJ2-7; 7 bases agree with TRBD1. The sequenced sample was peripheral blood, obtained 28 days after the second AZD1222 dose. The clonotype comes from an adult who received the AZD1222 COVID-19 vaccine. CDR3 DNA: TGTGCCAGCAGCTCCTCCCGGGGACAGACCTACGAGCAGTACTTC. It codes for CASSSSRGQTYEQYF.